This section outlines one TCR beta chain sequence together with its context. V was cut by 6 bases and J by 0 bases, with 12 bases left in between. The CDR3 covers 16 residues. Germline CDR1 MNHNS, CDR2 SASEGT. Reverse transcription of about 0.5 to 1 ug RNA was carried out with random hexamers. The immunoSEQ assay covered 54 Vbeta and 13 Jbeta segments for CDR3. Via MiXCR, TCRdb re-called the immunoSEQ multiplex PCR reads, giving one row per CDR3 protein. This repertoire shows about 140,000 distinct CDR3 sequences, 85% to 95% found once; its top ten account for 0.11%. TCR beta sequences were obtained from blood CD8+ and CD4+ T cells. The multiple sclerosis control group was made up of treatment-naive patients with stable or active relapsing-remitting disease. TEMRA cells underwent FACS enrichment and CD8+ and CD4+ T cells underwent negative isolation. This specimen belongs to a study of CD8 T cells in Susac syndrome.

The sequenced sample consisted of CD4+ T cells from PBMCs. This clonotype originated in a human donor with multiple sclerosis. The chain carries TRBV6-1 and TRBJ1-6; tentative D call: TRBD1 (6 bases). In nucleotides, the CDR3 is TGTGCCAGCAGAACAGGACAGATCTCCTATAATTCACCCCTCCACTTT. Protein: CASRTGQISYNSPLHF.